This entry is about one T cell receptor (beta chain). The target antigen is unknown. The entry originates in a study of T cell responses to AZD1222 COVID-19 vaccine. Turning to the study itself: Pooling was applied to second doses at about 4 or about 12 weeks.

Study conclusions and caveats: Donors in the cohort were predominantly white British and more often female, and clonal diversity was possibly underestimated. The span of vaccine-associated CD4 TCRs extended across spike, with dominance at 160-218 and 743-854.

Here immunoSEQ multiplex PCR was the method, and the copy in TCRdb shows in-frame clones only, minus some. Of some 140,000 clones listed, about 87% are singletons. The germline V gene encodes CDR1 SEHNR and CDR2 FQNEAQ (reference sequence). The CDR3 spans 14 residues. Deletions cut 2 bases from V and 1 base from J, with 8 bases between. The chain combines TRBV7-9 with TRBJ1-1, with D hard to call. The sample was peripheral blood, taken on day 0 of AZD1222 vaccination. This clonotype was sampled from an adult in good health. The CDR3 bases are TGTGCCAGCAGCTTATCCCACACGAACACTGAAGCTTTCTTT. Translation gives CASSLSHTNTEAFF.